This T cell receptor (beta chain) emerged from a study of T cell changes during pregnancy in multiple sclerosis. Generated by immunoSEQ multiplex PCR, the TCRdb table keeps only in-frame clones and is missing some. The profile shows approximately 45,000 clones, approximately 81% of them singletons. The V and J ends lost 2 bases and 7 bases respectively, with 8 bases between them. The CDR3 sequence is 12 residues long. Looked up from germline, CDR1 is SGHTA and CDR2 is FQGNSA. This chain joins TRBV7-2 and TRBJ1-1; no clear D gene. The sequence was collected from a female donor with multiple sclerosis, enrolled in a pregnancy study. Sequences were derived from CD4+ T cells from peripheral blood mononuclear cells, sampled before pregnancy. CDR3 DNA sequence: TGTGCCAGCAGCTTAACCGGGATTGAAGCTTTCTTT. Protein product: CASSLTGIEAFF.